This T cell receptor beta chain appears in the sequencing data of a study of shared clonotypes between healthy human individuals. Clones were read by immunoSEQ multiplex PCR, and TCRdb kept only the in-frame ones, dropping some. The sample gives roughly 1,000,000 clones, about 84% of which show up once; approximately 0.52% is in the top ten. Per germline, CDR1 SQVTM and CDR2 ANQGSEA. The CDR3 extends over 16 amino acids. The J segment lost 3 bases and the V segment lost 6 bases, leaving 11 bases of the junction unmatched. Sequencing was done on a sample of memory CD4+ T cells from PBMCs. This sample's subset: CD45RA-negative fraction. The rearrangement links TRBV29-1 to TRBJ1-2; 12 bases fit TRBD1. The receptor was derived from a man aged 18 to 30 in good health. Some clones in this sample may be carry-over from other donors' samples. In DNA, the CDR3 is TGCAGCGTGGCCCCCGGGACAGGGGGCTTCGACTATGGCTACACCTTC. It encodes CSVAPGTGGFDYGYTF.